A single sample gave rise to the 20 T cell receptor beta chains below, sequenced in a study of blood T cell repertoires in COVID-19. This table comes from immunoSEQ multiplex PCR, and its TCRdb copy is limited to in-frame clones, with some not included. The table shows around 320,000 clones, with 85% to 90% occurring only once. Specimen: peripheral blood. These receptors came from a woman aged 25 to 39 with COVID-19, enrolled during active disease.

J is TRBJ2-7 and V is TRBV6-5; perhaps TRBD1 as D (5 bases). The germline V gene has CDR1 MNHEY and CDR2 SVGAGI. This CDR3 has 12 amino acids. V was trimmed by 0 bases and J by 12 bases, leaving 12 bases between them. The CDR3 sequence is CASSYSGQVRYF. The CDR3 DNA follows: TGTGCCAGCAGTTACTCGGGGCAGGTTCGGTACTTC.

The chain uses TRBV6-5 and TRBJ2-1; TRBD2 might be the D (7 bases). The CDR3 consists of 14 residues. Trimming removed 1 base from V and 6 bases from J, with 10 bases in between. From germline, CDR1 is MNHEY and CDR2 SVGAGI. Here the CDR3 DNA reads TGTGCCAGCAGTTACTGGGGAGGGGGCAATGAGCAGTTCTTC. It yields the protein CASSYWGGGNEQFF.

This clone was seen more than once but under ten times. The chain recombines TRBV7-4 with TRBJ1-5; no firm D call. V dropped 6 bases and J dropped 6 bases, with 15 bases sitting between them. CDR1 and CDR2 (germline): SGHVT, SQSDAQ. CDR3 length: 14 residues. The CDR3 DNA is TGTGCCAGCAGACTCGGACGTGGGAGTCAGCCCCAGCATTTT. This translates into CASRLGRGSQPQHF.

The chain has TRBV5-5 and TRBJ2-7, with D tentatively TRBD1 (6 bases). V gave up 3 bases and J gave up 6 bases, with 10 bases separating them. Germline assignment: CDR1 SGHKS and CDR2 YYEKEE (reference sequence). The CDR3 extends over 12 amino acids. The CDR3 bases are TGTGCCAGCAGCTCCCAGGGGTTCGAGCAGTACTTC. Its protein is CASSSQGFEQYF.

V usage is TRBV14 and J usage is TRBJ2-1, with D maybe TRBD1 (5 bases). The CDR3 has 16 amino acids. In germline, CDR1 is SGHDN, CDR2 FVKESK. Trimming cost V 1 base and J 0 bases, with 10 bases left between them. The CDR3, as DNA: TGTGCCAGCAGCCAAGCAGGGCATGCCTCCTACAATGAGCAGTTCTTC. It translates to CASSQAGHASYNEQFF.

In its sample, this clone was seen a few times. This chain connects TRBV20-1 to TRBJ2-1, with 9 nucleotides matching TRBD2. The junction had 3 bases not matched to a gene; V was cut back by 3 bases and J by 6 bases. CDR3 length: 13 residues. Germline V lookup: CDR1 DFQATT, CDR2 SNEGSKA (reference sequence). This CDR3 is CSASSGGLNEQFF. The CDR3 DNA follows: TGCAGTGCTAGTAGCGGGGGCCTCAATGAGCAGTTCTTC.

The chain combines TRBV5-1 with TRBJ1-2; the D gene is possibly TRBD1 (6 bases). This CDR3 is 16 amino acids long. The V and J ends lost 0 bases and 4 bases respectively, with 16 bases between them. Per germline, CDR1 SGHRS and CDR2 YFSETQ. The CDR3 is CASSLEFSGQGYGYTF. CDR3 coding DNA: TGCGCCAGCAGCTTGGAATTTTCGGGACAAGGCTATGGCTACACCTTC.

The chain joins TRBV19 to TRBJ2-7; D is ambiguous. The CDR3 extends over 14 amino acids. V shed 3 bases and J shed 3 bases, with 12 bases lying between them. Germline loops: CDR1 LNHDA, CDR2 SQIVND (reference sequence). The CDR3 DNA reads TGTGCCAGTAGTATGCTTGGCCTTAACTACGAGCAGTACTTC. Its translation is CASSMLGLNYEQYF.

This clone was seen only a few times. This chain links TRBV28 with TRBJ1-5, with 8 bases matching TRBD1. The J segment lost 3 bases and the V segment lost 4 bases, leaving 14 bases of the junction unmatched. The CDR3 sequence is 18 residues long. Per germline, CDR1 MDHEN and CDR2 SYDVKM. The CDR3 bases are TGTGCCAGCAGTTCTCCCCGGAAAACAGGGGGGACCAATCAGCCCCAGCATTTT. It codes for CASSSPRKTGGTNQPQHF.

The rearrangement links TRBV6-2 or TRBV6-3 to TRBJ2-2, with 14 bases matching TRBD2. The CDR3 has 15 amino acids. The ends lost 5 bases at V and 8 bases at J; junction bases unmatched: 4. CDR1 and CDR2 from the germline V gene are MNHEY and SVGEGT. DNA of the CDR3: TGTGCCAGCAGTGGACTAGCGGGGGGCTGGGGGGAGCTGTTTTTT. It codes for CASSGLAGGWGELFF.

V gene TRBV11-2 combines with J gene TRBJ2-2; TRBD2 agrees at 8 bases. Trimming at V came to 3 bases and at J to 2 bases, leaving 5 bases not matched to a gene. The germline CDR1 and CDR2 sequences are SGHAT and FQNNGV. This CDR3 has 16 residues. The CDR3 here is CASSLLSGGNTGELFF. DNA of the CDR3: TGTGCCAGCAGCTTGCTAAGCGGGGGAAACACCGGGGAGCTGTTTTTT. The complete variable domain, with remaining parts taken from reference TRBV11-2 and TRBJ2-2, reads EAGVAQSPRYKIIEKRQSVAFWCNPISGHATLYWYQQILGQGPKLLIQFQNNGVVDDSQLPKDRFSAERLKGVDSTLKIQPAKLEDSAVYLCASSLLSGGNTGELFFGEGSRLTVL.

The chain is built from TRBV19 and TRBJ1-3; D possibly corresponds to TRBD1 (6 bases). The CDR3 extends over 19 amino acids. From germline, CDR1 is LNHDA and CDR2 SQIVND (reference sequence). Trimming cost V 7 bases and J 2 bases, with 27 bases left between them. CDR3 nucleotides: TGTGCCAGTAAGCCCTCCCCCGGCCAGGGGAAAACGACTGGAAACACCATATATTTT. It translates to CASKPSPGQGKTTGNTIYF.

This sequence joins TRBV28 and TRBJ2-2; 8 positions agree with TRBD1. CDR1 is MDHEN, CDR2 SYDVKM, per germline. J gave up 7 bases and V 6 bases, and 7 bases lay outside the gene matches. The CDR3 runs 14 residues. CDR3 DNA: TGTGCCAGCAGCTACCGGGACAGGTTCGGGGAGCTGTTTTTT. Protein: CASSYRDRFGELFF. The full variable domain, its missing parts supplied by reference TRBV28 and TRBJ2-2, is DVKVTQSSRYLVKRTGEKVFLECVQDMDHENMFWYRQDPGLGLRLIYFSYDVKMKEKGDIPEGYSVSREKKERFSLILESASTNQTSMYLCASSYRDRFGELFFGEGSRLTVL.

The CDR3 bases are TGTGCCAGCAGCTTCGGGACTAGCGGCAATGAGCAGTTCTTC. This translates into CASSFGTSGNEQFF. The chain carries TRBV11-2 and TRBJ2-1; 11 bases line up with TRBD2. The CDR3 extends over 14 amino acids. J was trimmed by 6 bases and V by 3 bases; bases with no gene match: 1. Per the germline V gene, CDR1 is SGHAT and CDR2 is FQNNGV.

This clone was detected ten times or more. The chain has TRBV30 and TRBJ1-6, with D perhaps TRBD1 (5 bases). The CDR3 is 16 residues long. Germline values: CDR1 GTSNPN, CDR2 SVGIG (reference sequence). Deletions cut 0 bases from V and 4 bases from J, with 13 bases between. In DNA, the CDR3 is TGTGCCTGGAGTGTACTGGGGCAGTATTATAATTCACCCCTCCACTTT. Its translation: CAWSVLGQYYNSPLHF. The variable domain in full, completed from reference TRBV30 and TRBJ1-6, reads SQTIHQWPATLVQPVGSPLSLECTVEGTSNPNLYWYRQAAGRGLQLLFYSVGIGQISSEVPQNLSASRPQDRQFILSSKKLLLSDSGFYLCAWSVLGQYYNSPLHFGNGTRLTVT.

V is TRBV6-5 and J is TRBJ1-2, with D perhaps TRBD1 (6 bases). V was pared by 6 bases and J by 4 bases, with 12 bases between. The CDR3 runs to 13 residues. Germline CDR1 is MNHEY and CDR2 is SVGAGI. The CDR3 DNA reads TGTGCCAGCAGCGATTCAGGGGTCTATGGCTACACCTTC. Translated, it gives CASSDSGVYGYTF.

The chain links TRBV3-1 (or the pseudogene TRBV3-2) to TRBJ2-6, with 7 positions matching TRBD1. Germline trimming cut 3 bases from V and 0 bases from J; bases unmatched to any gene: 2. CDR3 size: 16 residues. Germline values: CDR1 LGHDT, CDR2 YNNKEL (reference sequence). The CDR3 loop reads CASSQDRTSGANVLTF. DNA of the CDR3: TGTGCCAGCAGCCAGGACAGGACCTCTGGGGCCAACGTCCTGACTTTC.

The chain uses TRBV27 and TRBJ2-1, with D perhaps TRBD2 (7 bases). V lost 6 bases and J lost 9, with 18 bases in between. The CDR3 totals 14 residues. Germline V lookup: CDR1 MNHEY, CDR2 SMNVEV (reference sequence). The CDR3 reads CASRFPGGRGEQFF. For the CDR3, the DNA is TGTGCCAGCAGGTTCCCGGGGGGCCGAGGTGAGCAGTTCTTC.

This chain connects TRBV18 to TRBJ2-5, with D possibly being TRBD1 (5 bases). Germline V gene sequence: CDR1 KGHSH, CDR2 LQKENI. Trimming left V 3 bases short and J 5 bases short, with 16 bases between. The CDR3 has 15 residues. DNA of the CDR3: TGTGCCAGCTCACCCTCCTCAGGGATGATGGAGACCCAGTACTTC. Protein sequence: CASSPSSGMMETQYF. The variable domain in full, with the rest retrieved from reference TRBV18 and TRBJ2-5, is NAGVMQNPRHLVRRRGQEARLRCSPMKGHSHVYWYRQLPEEGLKFMVYLQKENIIDESGMPKERFSAEFPKEGPSILRIQQVVRGDSAAYFCASSPSSGMMETQYFGPGTRLLVL.

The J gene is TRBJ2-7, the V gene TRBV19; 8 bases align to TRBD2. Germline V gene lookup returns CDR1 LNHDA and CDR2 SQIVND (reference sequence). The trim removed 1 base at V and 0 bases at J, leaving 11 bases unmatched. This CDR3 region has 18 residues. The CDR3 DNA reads TGTGCCAGTAGTATAGGTTTGGCGGGGGGCCTCAGCTCCTACGAGCAGTACTTC. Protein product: CASSIGLAGGLSSYEQYF.